This is a list of T cell receptor beta chains from one sample in a study of control samples from healthy donors and cancer patients. Repertoires were generated with immunoSEQ multiplex PCR, while TCRdb's copy carries only in-frame clones and drops some. In the table there are 170,000 or so clones, approximately 94% of which are singletons. The sample comprised blood. These receptors all come from a young woman in good health. The CDR3 runs from the conserved cysteine through the conserved F or W. The D gene is left open where the match is weak. The size of a clone is reported for some rows only, either as once, few or many, or as a class for expanded clones.

cdr3_length	v_call	clone_size	j_call	d_call	cdr3_nt	cdr3_aa
14	TRBV11-3	NA	TRBJ2-1	NA	TGTGCCAGCAGCTTAGGGGGTCTCTACAATGAGCAGTTCTTC	CASSLGGLYNEQFF
13	TRBV18	NA	TRBJ2-7	NA	TGTGCCAGCTCTGAGGCGGACGGCTTGGAGCAGTACTTC	CASSEADGLEQYF
14	TRBV5-1	NA	TRBJ2-1	NA	TGCGCCAGCAGCGCTCACAGGGTTCTCAATGAGCAGTTCTTC	CASSAHRVLNEQFF
13	TRBV3-1/TRBV3-2	NA	TRBJ1-6	NA	TGTGCCAGCAGCCTTTCCAGGGATTCACCCCTCCACTTT	CASSLSRDSPLHF
13	TRBV5-4	once	TRBJ1-2	NA	TGTGCCAGCAGCTTGGACAGGGACTATGGCTACACCTTC	CASSLDRDYGYTF
9	TRBV20-1	NA	TRBJ2-7	NA	TGCAGTGCGGAGTACGAGCAGTACTTC	CSAEYEQYF
18	TRBV9	NA	TRBJ1-6	NA	TGTGCCAGCAGCGTAGCGCCCCTGGGGAGCTCCTATAATTCACCCCTCCACTTT	CASSVAPLGSSYNSPLHF
16	TRBV11-3	NA	TRBJ2-3	NA	TGTGCCAGCAGCAAACGACGGACGTCGGGTACAGATACGCAGTATTTT	CASSKRRTSGTDTQYF
15	TRBV3-1/TRBV3-2	NA	TRBJ2-7	TRBD2	TGTGCCAGCAGCCAAGTTAGCGGGAGGTCCCACGAGCAGTACTTC	CASSQVSGRSHEQYF
13	TRBV7-9	NA	TRBJ1-1	NA	TGTGCCAGCAGCCGCAAAGCGAACACTGAAGCTTTCTTT	CASSRKANTEAFF
16	TRBV11-3	NA	TRBJ1-2	NA	TGTGCCAGCAGCTTTAGGACAAGCTTGACGAACTATGGCTACACCTTC	CASSFRTSLTNYGYTF
14	TRBV7-9	NA	TRBJ1-1	NA	TGTGCCAGCAGCCCTACATCGGAGAGCACTGAAGCTTTCTTT	CASSPTSESTEAFF
11	TRBV2	NA	TRBJ1-2	NA	TGTGCCAGCCGTCCTAACTATGGCTACACCTTC	CASRPNYGYTF
13	TRBV12-3/TRBV12-4	NA	TRBJ1-5	NA	TGTGCCAGCAGTTCGGATAGCAATCAGCCCCAGCATTTT	CASSSDSNQPQHF
13	TRBV12-3/TRBV12-4	NA	TRBJ2-2	NA	TGTGCCAGCAAAATGGGCGGCACCGGGGAGCTGTTTTTT	CASKMGGTGELFF
15	TRBV5-4	NA	TRBJ1-1	NA	TGTGCCAGCAGCTTGGACAGTAACCCCTTTATTGAAGCTTTCTTT	CASSLDSNPFIEAFF
16	TRBV19	once	TRBJ1-6	TRBD1	TGTGCCAGTAGTTATCCGGGACAGGGGTCTAATTCACCCCTCCACTTT	CASSYPGQGSNSPLHF
14	TRBV6-2/TRBV6-3	NA	TRBJ1-2	NA	TGTGCCAGCAGTTACTTCGACAGTAACTATGGCTACACCTTC	CASSYFDSNYGYTF
16	TRBV5-1	NA	TRBJ1-4	TRBD1	TGCGCCAGCAGCGACGCGCGGACAGGGGGGAGTGAAAAACTGTTTTTT	CASSDARTGGSEKLFF
15	TRBV7-2	NA	TRBJ2-4	NA	TGTGCCAGCAGCTGGGGGTCGAGAGCCAAAAACATTCAGTACTTC	CASSWGSRAKNIQYF
16	TRBV6-5	NA	TRBJ1-3	NA	TGTGCCAGCAGTTCTCACAGGCCGCCCCCTGGAAACACCATATATTTT	CASSSHRPPPGNTIYF
13	TRBV12-3/TRBV12-4	NA	TRBJ1-2	NA	TGTGCCAGCAGTCCAACCCTCTCCTATGGCTACACCTTC	CASSPTLSYGYTF
15	TRBV5-4	NA	TRBJ2-1	NA	TGTGCCAGCAGCCCGGACAAGAGCTCCTACAATGAGCAGTTCTTC	CASSPDKSSYNEQFF
17	TRBV10-2	NA	TRBJ1-1	NA	TGCGCCAGCAGGACAGGACAGAAATTCTCTATGAACACTGAAGCTTTCTTT	CASRTGQKFSMNTEAFF
14	TRBV5-6	NA	TRBJ2-3	NA	TGTGCCAGCAGTTCGCGTTCTACCACAGATACGCAGTATTTT	CASSSRSTTDTQYF
11	TRBV19	NA	TRBJ1-6	NA	TGTGCCGGCGGGGCTAATTCACCCCTCCACTTT	CAGGANSPLHF
15	TRBV5-1	once	TRBJ2-3	NA	TGCGCCAGCAGCTTAGGGGGGGAGACAACAGATACGCAGTATTTT	CASSLGGETTDTQYF
12	TRBV2	NA	TRBJ2-5	NA	TGTGCCAGCAGTGTCGGCTCCGAGACCCAGTACTTC	CASSVGSETQYF
14	TRBV7-2	NA	TRBJ1-1	NA	TGTGCCAGCAGCCCGCGACGCTTTCGATCTGAAGCTTTCTTT	CASSPRRFRSEAFF
17	TRBV10-2	NA	TRBJ2-3	TRBD2	TGCGCCAGCAGGGGATCTCTAACTAGCGGATACACAGATACGCAGTATTTT	CASRGSLTSGYTDTQYF
15	TRBV2	NA	TRBJ2-2	TRBD2	TGTGCCAGCACCCTGGGGGCCGGGAGGGGCGGGGAGCTGTTTTTT	CASTLGAGRGGELFF
17	TRBV5-1	NA	TRBJ2-7	TRBD1	TGCGCCAGCAGCTTATCACACAACAGGGGAGATCCCTACGAGCAGTACTTC	CASSLSHNRGDPYEQYF
14	TRBV9	NA	TRBJ2-1	TRBD2	TGTGCCAGCAGTCCCGGGACTAGCTACAATGAGCAGTTCTTC	CASSPGTSYNEQFF
18	TRBV4-1	NA	TRBJ1-1	TRBD1	TGCGCCAGCAGCCAAGATCGCGGGGGGACAGGGGTGAACACTGAAGCTTTCTTT	CASSQDRGGTGVNTEAFF
13	TRBV24-1	NA	TRBJ2-3	NA	TGTGCCACCAGTCGGGGGACCACAGATACGCAGTATTTT	CATSRGTTDTQYF
18	TRBV5-6	NA	TRBJ2-1	TRBD2	TGTGCCAGCAGCTCGGGACTAGCGGGGGGAAGATCCTACAATGAGCAGTTCTTC	CASSSGLAGGRSYNEQFF
14	TRBV7-2	NA	TRBJ2-2	NA	TGTGCCAGCAGCTTATCGGGATGGACCGGGGAGCTGTTTTTT	CASSLSGWTGELFF
13	TRBV5-1	NA	TRBJ1-3	NA	TGCGCCAGCTCCCAGGGGTACGGAAACACCATATATTTT	CASSQGYGNTIYF
14	TRBV28	NA	TRBJ1-2	NA	TGTGCCTTATCTCGGGCAGGGAGGACCCATGGCTACACCTTC	CALSRAGRTHGYTF
14	TRBV5-1	few	TRBJ2-7	NA	TGCGCCAGCAGCCGGACAGCCGAGTCCTACGAGCAGTACTTC	CASSRTAESYEQYF
16	TRBV28	NA	TRBJ1-6	NA	TGTGCCAGCAGTTTAGCCCCACCGGGTTTAAATTCACCCCTCCACTTT	CASSLAPPGLNSPLHF
13	TRBV12-3/TRBV12-4	NA	TRBJ1-2	TRBD1	TGTGCCAGCAGTTTAGGGGACAGCTATGGCTACACCTTC	CASSLGDSYGYTF
14	TRBV6-2/TRBV6-3	NA	TRBJ1-1	TRBD1	TGTGCCAGCAGTTCCTCAGGGGGGTCCACTGAAGCTTTCTTT	CASSSSGGSTEAFF
15	TRBV6-5	NA	TRBJ1-6	NA	TGTGCCAGCAGCTCCCCTCAGGAGTATAATTCACCCCTCCACTTT	CASSSPQEYNSPLHF
13	TRBV7-7	NA	TRBJ2-2	NA	TGTGCTAGCAGCGTCGGACAGACCGGGGAGCTGTTTTTT	CASSVGQTGELFF
12	TRBV5-6	NA	TRBJ1-1	NA	TGTGCCAGCAGCTTTGGAATTGCTGAAGCTTTCTTT	CASSFGIAEAFF
13	TRBV10-2	NA	TRBJ2-4	NA	TGCGCCAGCAGTGATCATACAGAAAACATTCAGTACTTC	CASSDHTENIQYF
18	TRBV11-3	NA	TRBJ2-5	TRBD2	TGTGCCAGCAGCTTTGTTCGCTCCGGGACTAGCCGTCAAGAGACCCAGTACTTC	CASSFVRSGTSRQETQYF
13	TRBV19	NA	TRBJ1-1	NA	TGTGCCAGTAGTATAGGACGGGGTGCTGAAGCTTTCTTT	CASSIGRGAEAFF
17	TRBV5-5	NA	TRBJ1-6	NA	TGTGCCAGCAGCTTGATTCAGACCTTCTCCTATAATTCACCCCTCCACTTT	CASSLIQTFSYNSPLHF
12	TRBV7-2	NA	TRBJ1-1	NA	TGTGCCAGCAGCTTAGATTGGGCTGAAGCTTTCTTT	CASSLDWAEAFF